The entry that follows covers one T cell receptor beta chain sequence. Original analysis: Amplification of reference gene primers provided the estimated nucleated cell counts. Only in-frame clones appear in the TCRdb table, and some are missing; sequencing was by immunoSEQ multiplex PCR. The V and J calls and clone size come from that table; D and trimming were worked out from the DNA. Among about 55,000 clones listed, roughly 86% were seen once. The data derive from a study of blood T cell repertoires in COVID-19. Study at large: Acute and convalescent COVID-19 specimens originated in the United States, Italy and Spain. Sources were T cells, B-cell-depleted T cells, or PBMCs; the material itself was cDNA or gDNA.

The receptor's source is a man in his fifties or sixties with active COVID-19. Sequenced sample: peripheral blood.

CDR3: CASSLHTDTQYF. In DNA form, the CDR3 reads TGCGCCAGCAGCTTGCACACAGATACGCAGTATTTT. The chain links TRBV5-1 to TRBJ2-3; D gene ambiguous. Between the trimmed V and J ends, which lost 1 base and 2 bases, there was a span of 2 bases. The CDR3 runs to 12 residues. CDR1 SGHRS and CDR2 YFSETQ come from the germline V gene.